The TCR beta chain described here comes from a study of cytomegalovirus exposure and HLA in healthy donors. Background on the study: A preliminary data release comprised 70 million to 95 million unique TCRs obtained from HLA-typed donors. General observations from the study: Accounts indicate the classifier identified cytomegalovirus status with strong specificity and sensitivity.

Primers: 60 Vbeta forward and 13 Jbeta reverse. As originally analysed: Around 11 million shared chains were among the roughly 80 million unique TCR beta chains that a later analysis counted. This table comes from immunoSEQ multiplex PCR, and its TCRdb copy is limited to in-frame clones, with some not included. V and J calls and clone size are those listed in that table; D and trimming were worked out from the DNA. The repertoire holds around 130,000 clones, with roughly 79% as singletons. V lost 4 bases to trimming and J lost 4 bases; unmatched junction nucleotides: 5. Germline CDR1 reads SGHVS; CDR2 reads FNYEAQ. This CDR3 comprises 14 residues. A word on this clone: Its antigen is as yet unknown.

The sequencing sample was made of PBMCs. The clonotype comes from a woman aged 45-59 years in good health and CMV-seronegative. The chain recombines TRBV7-6 with TRBJ2-5; TRBD1 matches at 8 bases. As DNA, the CDR3 is TGTGCCAGCAGCTGGGGGACAGGACGAGAGACCCAGTACTTC. Translating it yields CASSWGTGRETQYF.